The 21 T cell receptor beta chains in this list originate from one sample, sequenced in a study of shared clonotypes between healthy human individuals. Sequenced by immunoSEQ multiplex PCR; TCRdb stores in-frame clones only, minus some. This table has roughly 500,000 clones, approximately 80% appearing once. Sample: PBMCs. The receptors here all came from a woman between 40 and 50 years old in good health. Some clones in this sample may be carry-over from other donors' samples.

This rearrangement joins TRBV7-3 to TRBJ2-6; D gene ambiguous. V was clipped by 8 bases and J by 0 bases, with 14 bases between them. Germline loops: CDR1 SGHTA, CDR2 FQGTGA. The CDR3 consists of 16 residues. DNA for the CDR3: TGTGCCAGCTTCACCCGTCGGTACTCTGGGGCCAACGTCCTGACTTTC. Translated: CASFTRRYSGANVLTF.

V usage is TRBV14 and J usage is TRBJ2-7; TRBD2 aligns across 8 bases. J lost 2 bases, V lost 1 base, and 4 bases had no gene match. This CDR3 has 15 amino acids. The germline CDR1 and CDR2 sequences are SGHDN and FVKESK. The CDR3 coding sequence is TGTGCCAGCAGCCAAGGGCGGGAGGCCACCTACGAGCAGTACTTC. Amino acids: CASSQGREATYEQYF.

The chain employs TRBV9 and TRBJ2-5; no definite D call. Germline CDR1 is SGDLS and CDR2 is YYNGEE. CDR3 length equals 13 residues. V was trimmed by 4 bases and J by 1 base, leaving 8 bases between them. This chain's CDR3 is CASSPGFQETQYF. The CDR3 nucleotides are TGTGCCAGCAGCCCCGGATTCCAAGAGACCCAGTACTTC.

V usage is TRBV11-2 and J usage is TRBJ2-1; D call uncertain. Germline lookup yields CDR1 SGHAT and CDR2 FQNNGV. CDR3 length: 17 amino acids. Trimming removed 5 bases at V and 0 bases at J, with 17 bases between. The CDR3 protein is CASSIRPFLRSYNEQFF. CDR3 nucleotide sequence: TGTGCCAGCAGCATAAGACCCTTTCTTCGCTCCTACAATGAGCAGTTCTTC.

The genes are TRBV28 and TRBJ1-2; D is ambiguous. The germline gives CDR1 MDHEN, CDR2 SYDVKM. This CDR3 comprises 14 residues. The V gene lost 7 bases and the J gene lost 4 bases, with 16 bases spanning the gap. For the CDR3, the DNA is TGTGCCAGCACGGGGAAACCGGTGTCCTATGGCTACACCTTC. Its translation: CASTGKPVSYGYTF.

With regard to this clone: The junction departs from the called germline gene at one end, perhaps through a read error. The rearrangement joins TRBV6-4 to TRBJ2-3; 10 bases fit TRBD2. Germline CDR1 reads MRHNA; CDR2 reads SNTAGT. The CDR3 extends over 16 amino acids. Here the CDR3 DNA reads TGTACCAGCAGTGAGGCTAGCGGGGGAAGCACAGATACGCAGTATTTT. Its translation is CTSSEASGGSTDTQYF.

The rearrangement uses TRBV30 and TRBJ2-7; D possibly corresponds to TRBD1 (5 bases). Germline V gene sequence: CDR1 GTSNPN, CDR2 SVGIG (reference sequence). The CDR3 extends over 14 amino acids. The V end was cut by 3 bases, the J end by 3 bases, with 15 bases between. CDR3 DNA sequence: TGTGCCTGGAGGGGGCGGCAGAATGGCTACGAGCAGTACTTC. Amino acid sequence: CAWRGRQNGYEQYF.

The chain combines TRBV11-1 with TRBJ2-1, with 12 positions matching TRBD1. This CDR3 spans 15 amino acids. The germline V gene has CDR1 SGHAT and CDR2 FQDESV (reference sequence). Trimming removed 5 bases from V and 6 bases from J; junction bases left unmatched: 5. Here the CDR3 DNA reads TGTGCCAGCAGCAGGGACAGGGGGCGCCCCAATGAGCAGTTCTTC. Amino acids: CASSRDRGRPNEQFF.

A few counts support this clone. The V gene is TRBV28, the J gene TRBJ2-2; 12 bases match TRBD2. Germline assignment: CDR1 MDHEN and CDR2 SYDVKM. V gave up 4 bases and J gave up 4 bases; unmatched junction bases: 4. This CDR3 spans 16 amino acids. In DNA, the CDR3 is TGTGCCAGCAGTTCACCTAGCGGGAGGGGCACCGGGGAGCTGTTTTTT. This gives the protein CASSSPSGRGTGELFF. The variable domain in full, with the rest retrieved from reference TRBV28 and TRBJ2-2, is DVKVTQSSRYLVKRTGEKVFLECVQDMDHENMFWYRQDPGLGLRLIYFSYDVKMKEKGDIPEGYSVSREKKERFSLILESASTNQTSMYLCASSSPSGRGTGELFFGEGSRLTVL.

This clone was found many times. The same CDR3 also results from other DNA sequences found in this sample. This chain uses TRBV9 with TRBJ1-1, with D uncertain. CDR1 SGDLS and CDR2 YYNGEE come from the germline V gene. The CDR3 is 13 residues long. Trimming pared 0 bases from V and 4 bases from J, leaving 7 bases between. In DNA, the CDR3 is TGTGCCAGCAGCGTAGGAAGAGGCACTGAAGCTTTCTTT. It is translated as CASSVGRGTEAFF.

The rearrangement links TRBV2 to TRBJ2-7, with a weak D call TRBD2 (6 bases). The germline V gene has CDR1 SNHLY and CDR2 FYNNEI. V shed 4 bases and J shed 2 bases, with 12 bases lying between them. The CDR3 loop spans 14 amino acids. CDR3 amino acids: CASSGVSGAYEQYF. In DNA form, the CDR3 reads TGTGCCAGCAGTGGAGTATCGGGAGCCTACGAGCAGTACTTC.

The chain employs TRBV19 and TRBJ2-1, with 9 nucleotides matching TRBD2. The V segment lost 4 bases and the J segment 4 bases; nucleotides outside the gene matches: 11. Germline CDR1 and CDR2: LNHDA and SQIVND (reference sequence). The CDR3 contains 17 residues. CDR3 amino acids: CASSRGPTSGTYNEQFF. CDR3 bases: TGTGCCAGTAGTAGGGGGCCGACTAGCGGAACGTACAATGAGCAGTTCTTC.

The genes are TRBV11-3 and TRBJ2-1; no clear D gene. There are 12 residues in the CDR3. V lost 4 bases and J 8 bases, leaving 9 bases between the germline ends. CDR1 SGHNT and CDR2 YENEEA come from the germline V gene. For the CDR3, the DNA is TGTGCCAGCAGCTCCCCTGGGGATGAGCAGTTCTTC. Protein: CASSSPGDEQFF.

The chain carries TRBV28 and TRBJ2-7; 8 positions agree with TRBD2. V dropped 6 bases and J dropped 2; count of bases not matched to a gene: 6. CDR3 length: 14 residues. Germline assignment: CDR1 MDHEN and CDR2 SYDVKM. Here the CDR3 DNA reads TGTGCCAGCAGCGATAGCGGGAAGCCCTACGAGCAGTACTTC. Translation: CASSDSGKPYEQYF. The full variable domain, in which reference TRBV28 and TRBJ2-7 provide the parts outside the CDR3, is DVKVTQSSRYLVKRTGEKVFLECVQDMDHENMFWYRQDPGLGLRLIYFSYDVKMKEKGDIPEGYSVSREKKERFSLILESASTNQTSMYLCASSDSGKPYEQYFGPGTRLTVT.

The table lists this clone with a few counts. V usage is TRBV30 and J usage is TRBJ1-3; tentatively, D is TRBD1 (5 bases). Germline V gene data show CDR1 as GTSNPN and CDR2 as SVGIG (reference sequence). This CDR3 is built from 14 residues. V was clipped by 4 bases and J by 0 bases, with 10 bases between them. In DNA form, the CDR3 reads TGTGCCTGGACGGGCAGGGCCTCTGGAAACACCATATATTTT. This translates into CAWTGRASGNTIYF.

This chain joins TRBV5-1 and TRBJ1-5; D remains ambiguous. This CDR3 comprises 14 residues. Germline V gene data show CDR1 as SGHRS and CDR2 as YFSETQ. Trimming removed 0 bases from V and 8 bases from J, with 12 bases in between. The CDR3 spells CASSLAGGKEPQHF. The CDR3 nucleotides read TGCGCCAGCAGCTTGGCCGGTGGGAAGGAGCCCCAGCATTTT.

This chain joins TRBV28 and TRBJ1-2, with 9 bases fitting TRBD1. This CDR3 has 13 residues. V lost 2 bases to trimming and J lost 7 bases; unmatched junction nucleotides: 2. In germline, CDR1 is MDHEN, CDR2 SYDVKM. DNA for the CDR3: TGTGCCAGCAGTTTAGGACAGGGGAGTGGCTACACCTTC. Its translation: CASSLGQGSGYTF.

This clone was counted a single time. The rearrangement uses TRBV6-5 and TRBJ1-2; 8 bases line up with TRBD1. Trimming cost V 6 bases and J 3 bases; bases outside gene matches: 6. Per germline, CDR1 MNHEY and CDR2 SVGAGI. The length of the CDR3 is 14 residues. The chain's CDR3 is CASSSRQGHYGYTF. DNA for the CDR3: TGTGCCAGCAGCTCCCGACAGGGGCACTATGGCTACACCTTC.

The chain employs TRBV10-2 and TRBJ1-1; D remains unclear. Trimming cost V 4 bases and J 1 base, with 7 bases left between them. Germline V gives CDR1 WSHSY, CDR2 SAAADI. This CDR3 contains 13 residues. CDR3 DNA sequence: TGCGCCAGCAGTGGTATACAGAACACTGAAGCTTTCTTT. It yields the protein CASSGIQNTEAFF.

Note on this clone: Other nucleotide sequences in the sample specify the same CDR3. V and J are TRBV28 and TRBJ1-5; the D is unclear. The CDR3 is 13 amino acids. V shed 2 bases and J shed 0 bases, with 2 bases lying between them. Germline-derived CDR1 and CDR2 are MDHEN and SYDVKM. The CDR3 nucleotides read TGTGCCAGCAGTTTAGATAGCAATCAGCCCCAGCATTTT. It yields the protein CASSLDSNQPQHF. Supplemented by reference TRBV28 and TRBJ1-5, the full variable domain reads DVKVTQSSRYLVKRTGEKVFLECVQDMDHENMFWYRQDPGLGLRLIYFSYDVKMKEKGDIPEGYSVSREKKERFSLILESASTNQTSMYLCASSLDSNQPQHFGDGTRLSIL.

The chain links TRBV7-6 to TRBJ2-7, with D unclear. V lost 2 bases and J 3 bases, leaving 17 bases between the germline ends. The CDR3 sequence is 16 residues long. Germline V gene lookup returns CDR1 SGHVS and CDR2 FNYEAQ. The CDR3 reads CASSLSSASSGYEQYF. The CDR3 DNA reads TGTGCCAGCAGCTTAAGTAGTGCCAGTTCGGGCTACGAGCAGTACTTC.